Each of the 30 T cell receptor beta chains below was sequenced from the same sample in a study of cytotoxic CD8 clonotypes in ibrutinib-treated CLL. Sequenced by immunoSEQ multiplex PCR; TCRdb stores in-frame clones only, minus some. The sample yields 150,000 to 200,000 clones, roughly 90% seen once. The source material was PBMCs, sampled at disease progression, from a patient treated with ibrutinib. These receptor sequences come from a human donor with chronic lymphocytic leukemia.

The chain joins TRBV7-6 to TRBJ2-7, with a weak D call TRBD2 (5 bases). The V end lost 3 bases, the J end lost 4 bases, and 10 bases lay between the germline ends. CDR3 size: 13 residues. CDR1 is SGHVS, CDR2 FNYEAQ, per germline. CDR3 in amino acids: CASSFRERYEQYF. CDR3 in DNA: TGTGCCAGCAGCTTCCGGGAACGGTACGAGCAGTACTTC.

The chain couples TRBV11-2 to TRBJ2-7; 7 bases are shared with TRBD2. Germline V gene lookup returns CDR1 SGHAT and CDR2 FQNNGV. The trim removed 1 base at V and 3 bases at J, leaving 9 bases unmatched. CDR3 length equals 16 residues. CDR3 nucleotides: TGTGCCAGCAGCTTAGCCCTGCGGGAGCTCCTCTACGAGCAGTACTTC. It translates to CASSLALRELLYEQYF.

This chain links TRBV6-5 with TRBJ2-3; 11 positions agree with TRBD2. Germline V CDR1 and CDR2: MNHEY, SVGAGI. V gave up 7 bases and J gave up 4 bases; unmatched junction bases: 7. The CDR3 is 15 residues long. CDR3 sequence reads: CASTLLAGGSDTQYF. In nucleotides, the CDR3 is TGTGCCAGCACCCTTCTAGCGGGAGGATCAGATACGCAGTATTTT.

V usage is TRBV28 and J usage is TRBJ1-2, with 8 bases identical to TRBD1. The germline V gene has CDR1 MDHEN and CDR2 SYDVKM. V lost 5 bases, J lost 4 bases, and 6 bases stayed unmatched. The CDR3 is made up of 14 amino acids. The CDR3 DNA reads as TGTGCCAGCAGTCCCCGGGACAGGAGCTATGGCTACACCTTC. As protein: CASSPRDRSYGYTF.

The gene calls are TRBV15 and TRBJ2-7; tentatively, D is TRBD2 (6 bases). This CDR3 has 16 residues. V gave up 1 base and J gave up 2 bases, with 15 bases separating them. Germline values: CDR1 LNHNV, CDR2 YYDKDF (reference sequence). Here the CDR3 reads CATSRGLAEPTYEQYF. As DNA, the CDR3 is TGTGCCACCAGCAGAGGATTAGCGGAGCCCACCTACGAGCAGTACTTC.

This chain links TRBV25-1 with TRBJ2-6; 9 bases line up with TRBD1. Germline V CDR1 and CDR2: MGHDK, SYGVNS. The length of the CDR3 is 18 residues. The junction had 7 bases not matched to a gene; V was cut back by 2 bases and J by 2 bases. The CDR3 spells CASSERTGAQTGANVLTF. The CDR3 nucleotides read TGTGCCAGCAGTGAAAGGACAGGGGCCCAAACTGGGGCCAACGTCCTGACTTTC.

The chain carries TRBV7-9 and TRBJ2-7; 10 bases line up with TRBD1. There are 15 residues in the CDR3. Unmatched junction bases numbered 8, after V lost 6 bases and J lost 3 bases. Germline V gene lookup returns CDR1 SEHNR and CDR2 FQNEAQ (reference sequence). Here the CDR3 DNA reads TGTGCCAGCAGTCTGACCGGGGACAGGGGCTACGAGCAGTACTTC. Residues: CASSLTGDRGYEQYF.

This sequence joins TRBV5-4 and TRBJ2-2, with D possibly TRBD2 on 6 matching bases. This CDR3 spans 19 amino acids. V dropped 0 bases and J dropped 6 bases, with 24 bases sitting between them. Germline V gene sequence: CDR1 SGHNT, CDR2 YYREEE (reference sequence). In nucleotides, the CDR3 is TGTGCCAGCAGCTTGGGATATTTTGTGTCGCCGCGGGAAGCCGGGGAGCTGTTTTTT. Protein sequence: CASSLGYFVSPREAGELFF.

The chain links TRBV28 to TRBJ2-7, with TRBD1 identical over 8 bases. The CDR3 extends over 15 amino acids. The germline V gene has CDR1 MDHEN and CDR2 SYDVKM. J was trimmed by 6 bases and V by 8 bases; bases with no gene match: 15. The CDR3 coding sequence is TGTGCCAGCCATGGGGACAGGCAGCGTCTAGGCGAGCAGTACTTC. Translating gives CASHGDRQRLGEQYF.

The gene calls are TRBV6-5 and TRBJ2-7; 7 positions match TRBD1. CDR3 length equals 14 residues. From germline, CDR1 is MNHEY and CDR2 SVGAGI. With V trimmed by 6 bases and J by 2 bases, 7 bases remained unmatched. The CDR3 bases are TGTGCCAGCAGAAGACAGGGTCCCCCCTACGAGCAGTACTTC. It encodes CASRRQGPPYEQYF.

The V and J genes are TRBV30 and TRBJ1-2; 7 positions agree with TRBD1. V shed 3 bases and J 5 bases; nucleotides not matched to a gene: 9. The CDR3 is made up of 14 amino acids. Per the germline V gene, CDR1 is GTSNPN and CDR2 is SVGIG (reference sequence). CDR3 nucleotide sequence: TGTGCCTGGAGCTGGGACAGAGATCGATATGGCTACACCTTC. This sequence encodes CAWSWDRDRYGYTF.

The rearrangement links TRBV11-3 to TRBJ2-5; TRBD1 aligns across 9 bases. Germline loops: CDR1 SGHNT, CDR2 YENEEA. The ends lost 5 bases at V and 1 base at J; junction bases unmatched: 8. There are 16 residues in the CDR3. The CDR3 DNA reads as TGTGCCAGCAGCAGAGACACGACAGGGGGCCAAGAGACCCAGTACTTC. It translates to CASSRDTTGGQETQYF. Full variable domain (remainder filled in from reference TRBV11-3 and TRBJ2-5): EAGVVQSPRYKIIEKKQPVAFWCNPISGHNTLYWYLQNLGQGPELLIRYENEEAVDDSQLPKDRFSAERLKGVDSTLKIQPAELGDSAVYLCASSRDTTGGQETQYFGPGTRLLVL.

The V and J genes are TRBV29-1 and TRBJ1-1; D is ambiguous. Germline CDR1 is SQVTM and CDR2 is ANQGSEA. V was cut by 7 bases and J by 2 bases, with 11 bases left in between. The length of the CDR3 is 12 residues. The CDR3 DNA sequence: TGCAGCGGGGCATGGGAAAACACTGAAGCTTTCTTT. Its translation is CSGAWENTEAFF.

The chain combines TRBV28 with TRBJ1-2, with 10 positions matching TRBD1. This CDR3 is built from 14 residues. The V and J ends lost 5 bases and 4 bases, in that order; junction bases with no gene match: 4. Germline V CDR1 and CDR2: MDHEN, SYDVKM. The CDR3 loop is CASSKTGGGYGYTF. The CDR3, as DNA: TGTGCCAGCAGTAAGACAGGGGGCGGCTATGGCTACACCTTC.

V is TRBV5-1 and J is TRBJ1-1; TRBD1 agrees at 10 bases. CDR1 is SGHRS and CDR2 is YFSETQ in the germline V gene. This CDR3 is built from 14 residues. The ends lost 4 bases at V and 5 bases at J; junction bases unmatched: 5. Written as DNA, the CDR3 is TGCGCCAGCAGCCACGACAGGGGGCGGACTGAAGCTTTCTTT. This sequence encodes CASSHDRGRTEAFF.

The V and J genes are TRBV19 and TRBJ1-5, with 10 bases that match TRBD1. CDR1 and CDR2 (germline): LNHDA, SQIVND (reference sequence). The V and J ends lost 8 bases and 1 base, in that order; junction bases with no gene match: 8. This CDR3 has 16 residues. CDR3 bases: TGTGCCAGTCACCGGGACAGGGGCGTGAGCAATCAGCCCCAGCATTTT. It encodes CASHRDRGVSNQPQHF.

This chain connects TRBV9 to TRBJ2-1; 7 bases fit TRBD1. The germline V gene encodes CDR1 SGDLS and CDR2 YYNGEE. The junction had 3 bases not matched to a gene; V was cut back by 3 bases and J by 0 bases. This CDR3 is built from 15 residues. CDR3 in amino acids: CASSAGQSSYNEQFF. CDR3 coding DNA: TGTGCCAGCAGCGCGGGACAGAGCTCCTACAATGAGCAGTTCTTC.

This chain connects TRBV5-4 to TRBJ2-2; 12 bases match TRBD2. The CDR3 loop spans 18 amino acids. Germline CDR1 reads SGHNT; CDR2 reads YYREEE (reference sequence). V lost 0 bases, J lost 3 bases, and 6 bases stayed unmatched. DNA for the CDR3: TGTGCCAGCAGCTTGGACTCACTAGCGGGAGGCGACACCGGGGAGCTGTTTTTT. It codes for CASSLDSLAGGDTGELFF.

This rearrangement joins TRBV7-3 to TRBJ2-1, with 7 bases fitting TRBD1. The CDR3 consists of 14 residues. V lost 5 bases to trimming and J lost 3 bases; unmatched junction nucleotides: 4. Germline V gene lookup returns CDR1 SGHTA and CDR2 FQGTGA. The CDR3 is CASSRDRNYNEQFF. The CDR3, as DNA: TGTGCCAGCAGCCGGGACAGAAACTACAATGAGCAGTTCTTC.

This chain connects TRBV14 to TRBJ1-1; TRBD1 agrees at 7 bases. In germline, CDR1 is SGHDN, CDR2 FVKESK. The CDR3 totals 16 residues. Trimming cost V 4 bases and J 4 bases; bases outside gene matches: 12. The CDR3 DNA sequence: TGTGCCAGCAGCCCTCGTGACAGGGTAATCCTCACTGAAGCTTTCTTT. Translated, it gives CASSPRDRVILTEAFF.

The V gene is TRBV29-1, the J gene TRBJ2-1; D is unresolved. Trimming took off 2 bases at V and 6 bases at J, with 11 bases between the two ends. This CDR3 region has 13 residues. Germline-derived CDR1 and CDR2 are SQVTM and ANQGSEA. CDR3 amino acids: CSVERVIVNEQFF. The CDR3 DNA is TGCAGCGTTGAAAGGGTAATCGTCAATGAGCAGTTCTTC.

This rearrangement joins TRBV10-3 to TRBJ2-1; 12 bases agree with TRBD2. CDR3 length: 15 amino acids. The germline V gene encodes CDR1 ENHRY and CDR2 SYGVKD. V shed 3 bases and J 7 bases; nucleotides not matched to a gene: 4. CDR3 amino acids: CAISDRTSGINEQFF. For the CDR3, the DNA is TGTGCCATCAGTGATAGGACTAGCGGGATAAATGAGCAGTTCTTC.

The sample holds a few counts of this clone. The chain has TRBV27 and TRBJ2-6; unclear D gene. Trimming took 4 bases from V and 0 from J, leaving 4 bases between them. Per the germline V gene, CDR1 is MNHEY and CDR2 is SMNVEV (reference sequence). The CDR3 extends over 14 amino acids. CDR3 sequence (DNA): TGTGCCAGCAGTTGGGCCTCTGGGGCCAACGTCCTGACTTTC. Translation: CASSWASGANVLTF.

The chain uses TRBV7-2 and TRBJ2-5, with D possibly TRBD2 on 5 matching bases. This CDR3 comprises 14 residues. V was cut by 2 bases and J by 5 bases, with 12 bases left in between. Germline V gene lookup returns CDR1 SGHTA and CDR2 FQGNSA. The CDR3 sequence is CASSLNLGEETQYF. CDR3 nucleotides: TGTGCCAGCAGCTTAAATCTCGGGGAGGAGACCCAGTACTTC.

V is TRBV7-3 and J is TRBJ1-5; no clear D. Germline values: CDR1 SGHTA, CDR2 FQGTGA. V was clipped by 6 bases and J by 0 bases, with 6 bases between them. This CDR3 spans 13 amino acids. This chain's CDR3 is CASSPNSNQPQHF. DNA of the CDR3: TGTGCCAGCAGTCCAAATAGCAATCAGCCCCAGCATTTT.

This clone came up once. This sequence joins TRBV6-1 and TRBJ1-5, with D unresolved. Germline CDR1 and CDR2: MNHNS and SASEGT. The V and J ends lost 1 base and 0 bases respectively, with 10 bases between them. The CDR3 is made up of 16 amino acids. The CDR3 loop reads CASSEEVTYSNQPQHF. CDR3 bases: TGTGCCAGCAGTGAAGAAGTCACGTATAGCAATCAGCCCCAGCATTTT.

V usage is TRBV11-3 and J usage is TRBJ1-4; 9 bases fit TRBD1. This CDR3 spans 15 amino acids. The germline gives CDR1 SGHNT, CDR2 YENEEA. Trimming took 4 bases from V and 4 from J; bases not matched to a gene: 4. CDR3 region: CASSWGTGRNEKLFF. The CDR3 bases are TGTGCCAGCAGCTGGGGGACAGGGCGTAATGAAAAACTGTTTTTT.

This clone was recorded a few times. The chain carries TRBV28 and TRBJ1-2; weak D call: TRBD1 (5 bases). CDR1 is MDHEN, CDR2 SYDVKM, per germline. The CDR3 is 13 residues long. V was trimmed by 3 bases and J by 5 bases, leaving 10 bases between them. CDR3 sequence: CASSFRAGYGYTF. The CDR3 DNA reads as TGTGCCAGCAGTTTTAGGGCAGGGTATGGCTACACCTTC.

The rearrangement joins TRBV11-2 to TRBJ2-1; 7 bases match TRBD2. CDR1 and CDR2 (germline): SGHAT, FQNNGV. The junction had 10 bases not matched to a gene; V was cut back by 1 base and J by 7 bases. The CDR3 is made up of 16 amino acids. CDR3 protein: CASSLVGGSFRNEQFF. CDR3 bases: TGTGCCAGCAGCTTAGTGGGCGGGAGCTTTAGGAATGAGCAGTTCTTC.

This clone was seen a handful of times. The chain joins TRBV5-4 to TRBJ2-3; 14 bases align to TRBD2. CDR3 length: 15 amino acids. V lost 4 bases to trimming and J lost 4 bases; unmatched junction nucleotides: 2. CDR1 is SGHNT and CDR2 is YYREEE in the germline V gene (reference sequence). For the CDR3, the DNA is TGTGCCAGCAGCGCGGGACTAGCGGGAGCAGATACGCAGTATTTT. Translating it yields CASSAGLAGADTQYF.